Each of the 9 T cell receptor beta chains below was sequenced from the same sample in a study of cytomegalovirus exposure and HLA in healthy donors. This table comes from immunoSEQ multiplex PCR, and its TCRdb copy is limited to in-frame clones, with some not included. The sample lists 86,000 or so clones; about 96% were seen once. Source material: PBMCs. All receptors come from a man between 18 and 35 years old in good health and CMV-seropositive.

The chain joins TRBV28 to TRBJ2-7; 9 bases are shared with TRBD1. Germline values: CDR1 MDHEN, CDR2 SYDVKM. The V and J ends lost 3 bases and 6 bases, in that order; junction bases with no gene match: 9. CDR3 size: 15 residues. The CDR3: CASSFGTGRMSEQYF. The CDR3 nucleotides are TGTGCCAGCAGTTTCGGGACAGGGAGAATGAGCGAGCAGTACTTC. Variable domain in full (rest from reference TRBV28 and TRBJ2-7): DVKVTQSSRYLVKRTGEKVFLECVQDMDHENMFWYRQDPGLGLRLIYFSYDVKMKEKGDIPEGYSVSREKKERFSLILESASTNQTSMYLCASSFGTGRMSEQYFGPGTRLTVT.

The J gene is TRBJ1-1, the V gene TRBV30, with D possibly TRBD1 on 5 matching bases. The V and J ends lost 4 bases and 0 bases respectively, with 15 bases between them. The CDR3 contains 15 residues. CDR1 is GTSNPN, CDR2 SVGIG, per germline (reference sequence). In DNA, the CDR3 is TGTGCCTGGAACTACAGGTACGCCATGAACACTGAAGCTTTCTTT. It encodes CAWNYRYAMNTEAFF.

The chain is built from TRBV28 and TRBJ1-5; a weak D match, TRBD1 (5 bases). The CDR3 is 13 residues long. V lost 8 bases and J 6 bases, leaving 14 bases between the germline ends. Looked up from germline, CDR1 is MDHEN and CDR2 is SYDVKM. CDR3: CASFGQGAQPQHF. In DNA, the CDR3 is TGTGCCAGCTTTGGGCAAGGGGCTCAGCCCCAGCATTTT.

This chain joins TRBV18 and TRBJ1-1; 9 bases align to TRBD1. Losses at the gene ends were 6 bases for V and 4 bases for J; bases not matched to a gene: 12. The germline CDR1 and CDR2 sequences are KGHSH and LQKENI. This CDR3 spans 16 amino acids. The CDR3 loop reads CASSRESTGGGTEAFF. Here the CDR3 DNA reads TGTGCCAGCTCCCGAGAATCGACAGGGGGAGGCACTGAAGCTTTCTTT.

The chain combines TRBV5-4 with TRBJ2-5; 12 positions agree with TRBD2. After removal of 4 bases from V and 4 bases from J, the junction contained 8 bases not matched to a gene. CDR1 and CDR2 from the germline V gene are SGHNT and YYREEE (reference sequence). This CDR3 has 16 amino acids. The CDR3, as DNA: TGTGCCAGCAGCCTGGGAGGGACTAGCGGGTCAGAGACCCAGTACTTC. This codes for CASSLGGTSGSETQYF.

The genes are TRBV5-4 and TRBJ2-5; weak D call: TRBD2 (5 bases). Trimming took 3 bases from V and 1 from J, leaving 16 bases between them. CDR1 is SGHNT and CDR2 is YYREEE in the germline V gene (reference sequence). The CDR3 is made up of 16 amino acids. CDR3 sequence: CASSSTFGLAQETQYF. In DNA, the CDR3 is TGTGCCAGCAGCTCGACCTTTGGACTCGCCCAAGAGACCCAGTACTTC. Looking up the rest from reference TRBV5-4 and TRBJ2-5 gives the full variable domain: ETGVTQSPTHLIKTRGQQVTLRCSSQSGHNTVSWYQQALGQGPQFIFQYYREEENGRGNFPPRFSGLQFPNYSSELNVNALELDDSALYLCASSSTFGLAQETQYFGPGTRLLVL.

V gene TRBV5-1 combines with J gene TRBJ2-4, with 10 positions matching TRBD2. The germline V gene encodes CDR1 SGHRS and CDR2 YFSETQ. The CDR3 covers 20 residues. Losses at the gene ends were 3 bases for V and 2 bases for J; bases not matched to a gene: 17. CDR3 residues: CASSSAGLAGGPRPKNIQYF. The CDR3 DNA reads as TGCGCCAGCAGCTCAGCGGGCTTAGCGGGAGGCCCCCGCCCCAAAAACATTCAGTACTTC. Full variable domain (outside the CDR3, taken from reference TRBV5-1 and TRBJ2-4): KAGVTQTPRYLIKTRGQQVTLSCSPISGHRSVSWYQQTPGQGLQFLFEYFSETQRNKGNFPGRFSGRQFSNSRSEMNVSTLELGDSALYLCASSSAGLAGGPRPKNIQYFGAGTRLSVL.

The chain combines TRBV11-2 with TRBJ2-1; D perhaps matches TRBD1 (5 bases). This CDR3 spans 18 amino acids. CDR1 and CDR2 (germline): SGHAT, FQNNGV. V dropped 2 bases and J dropped 3 bases, with 20 bases sitting between them. The CDR3 region is CASSLKLGEASIYNEQFF. The CDR3 coding sequence is TGTGCCAGCAGCTTAAAGTTAGGGGAAGCGTCCATCTACAATGAGCAGTTCTTC. Variable domain in full (rest from reference TRBV11-2 and TRBJ2-1): EAGVAQSPRYKIIEKRQSVAFWCNPISGHATLYWYQQILGQGPKLLIQFQNNGVVDDSQLPKDRFSAERLKGVDSTLKIQPAKLEDSAVYLCASSLKLGEASIYNEQFFGPGTRLTVL.

The chain uses TRBV19 and TRBJ2-7; D call uncertain. V was cut by 8 bases and J by 2 bases, with 13 bases left in between. CDR1 LNHDA and CDR2 SQIVND come from the germline V gene (reference sequence). The CDR3 extends over 13 amino acids. CDR3 amino acids: CASSPKQAYEQYF. CDR3 in DNA: TGTGCCAGTTCCCCCAAGCAGGCCTACGAGCAGTACTTC.